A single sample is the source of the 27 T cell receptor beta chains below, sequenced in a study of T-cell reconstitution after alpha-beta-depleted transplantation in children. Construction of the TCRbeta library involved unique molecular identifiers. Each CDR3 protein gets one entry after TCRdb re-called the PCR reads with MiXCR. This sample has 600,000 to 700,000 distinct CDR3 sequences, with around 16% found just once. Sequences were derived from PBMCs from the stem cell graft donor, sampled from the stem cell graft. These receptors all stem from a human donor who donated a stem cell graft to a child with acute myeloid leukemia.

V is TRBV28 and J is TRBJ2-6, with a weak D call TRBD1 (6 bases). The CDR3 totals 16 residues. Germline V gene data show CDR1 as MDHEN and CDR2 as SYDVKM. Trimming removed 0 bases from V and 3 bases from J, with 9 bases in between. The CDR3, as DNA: TGTGCCAGCAGTTTATGGGGGGCGCTTGGGGCCAACGTCCTGACTTTC. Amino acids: CASSLWGALGANVLTF.

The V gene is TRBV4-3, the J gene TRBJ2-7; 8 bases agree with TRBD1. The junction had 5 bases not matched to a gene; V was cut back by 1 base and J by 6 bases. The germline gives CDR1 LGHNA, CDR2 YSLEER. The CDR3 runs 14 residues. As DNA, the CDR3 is TGCGCCAGCAGCCAAGTCGATGACAGGGGCGAGCAGTACTTC. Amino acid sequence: CASSQVDDRGEQYF.

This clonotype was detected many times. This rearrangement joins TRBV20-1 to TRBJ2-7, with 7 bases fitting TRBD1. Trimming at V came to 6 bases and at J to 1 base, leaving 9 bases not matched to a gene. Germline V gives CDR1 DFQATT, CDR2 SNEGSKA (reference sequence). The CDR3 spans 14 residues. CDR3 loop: CSATGTVPSYEQYF. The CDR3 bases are TGCAGTGCGACCGGGACAGTGCCGTCCTACGAGCAGTACTTC.

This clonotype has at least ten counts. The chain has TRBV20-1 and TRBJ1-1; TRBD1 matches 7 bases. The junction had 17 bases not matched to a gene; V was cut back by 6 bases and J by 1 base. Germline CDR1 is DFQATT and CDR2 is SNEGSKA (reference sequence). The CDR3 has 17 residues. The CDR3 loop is CSALRQGQGPANTEAFF. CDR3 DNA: TGCAGTGCCCTTCGACAGGGTCAGGGGCCAGCGAACACTGAAGCTTTCTTT.

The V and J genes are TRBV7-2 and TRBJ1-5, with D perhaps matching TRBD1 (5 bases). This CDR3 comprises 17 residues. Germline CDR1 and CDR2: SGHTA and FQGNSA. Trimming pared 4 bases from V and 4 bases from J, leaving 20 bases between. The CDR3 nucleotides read TGTGCCAGCAGCTACAGCGGAAATGACCCAGGGAATCAGCCCCAGCATTTT. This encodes CASSYSGNDPGNQPQHF.

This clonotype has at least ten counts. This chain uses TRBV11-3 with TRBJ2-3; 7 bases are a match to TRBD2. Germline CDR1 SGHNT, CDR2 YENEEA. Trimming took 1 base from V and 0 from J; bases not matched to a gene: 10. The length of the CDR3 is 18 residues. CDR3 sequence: CASSLGLGGGSSTDTQYF. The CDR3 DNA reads TGTGCCAGCAGCTTAGGATTGGGGGGGGGGTCGAGCACAGATACGCAGTATTTT.

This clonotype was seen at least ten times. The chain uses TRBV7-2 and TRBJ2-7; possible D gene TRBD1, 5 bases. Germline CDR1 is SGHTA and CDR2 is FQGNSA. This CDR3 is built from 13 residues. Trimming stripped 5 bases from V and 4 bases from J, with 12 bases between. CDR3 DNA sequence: TGTGCCAGCAGCCCTCAAGGGGTGTACGAGCAGTACGTC. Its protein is CASSPQGVYEQYV.

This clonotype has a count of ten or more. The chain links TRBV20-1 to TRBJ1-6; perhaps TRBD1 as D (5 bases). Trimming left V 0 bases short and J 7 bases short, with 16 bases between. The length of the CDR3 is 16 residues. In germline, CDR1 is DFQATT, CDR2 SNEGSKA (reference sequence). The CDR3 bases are TGCAGTGCTAGAGATGCAGAGGGGAGGAGGAATTCACCCCTCCACTTT. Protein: CSARDAEGRRNSPLHF.

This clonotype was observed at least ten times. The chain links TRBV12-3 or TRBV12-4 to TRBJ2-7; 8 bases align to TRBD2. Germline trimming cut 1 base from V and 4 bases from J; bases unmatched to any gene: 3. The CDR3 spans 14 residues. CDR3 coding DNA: TGTGCCAGCAGTTTAGGCGGGGGGATTTACGAGCAGTACTTC. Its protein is CASSLGGGIYEQYF.

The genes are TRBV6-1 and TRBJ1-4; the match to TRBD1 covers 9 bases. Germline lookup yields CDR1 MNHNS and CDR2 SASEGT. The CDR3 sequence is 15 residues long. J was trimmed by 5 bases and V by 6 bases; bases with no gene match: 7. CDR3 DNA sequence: TGTGCCAGCAGAGGGACAGGGAGGAACAATGAAAAACTGTTTTTT. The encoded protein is CASRGTGRNNEKLFF.

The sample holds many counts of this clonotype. CDR3 protein: CSAGAPGLADEQFF. The DNA of the CDR3 is TGCAGTGCTGGGGCACCGGGACTCGCCGATGAGCAGTTCTTC. The gene calls are TRBV20-1 and TRBJ2-1; D is possibly TRBD2 (6 bases). Germline CDR1 and CDR2: DFQATT and SNEGSKA (reference sequence). V was trimmed by 5 bases and J by 8 bases, leaving 19 bases between them. The CDR3 consists of 14 residues.

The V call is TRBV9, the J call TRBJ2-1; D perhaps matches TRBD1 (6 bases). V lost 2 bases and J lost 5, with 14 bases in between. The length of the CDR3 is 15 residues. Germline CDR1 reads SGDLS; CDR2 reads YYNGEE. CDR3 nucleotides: TGTGCCAGCAGCGTCCGGGACACTCTCGACAATGAGCAGTTCTTC. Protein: CASSVRDTLDNEQFF.

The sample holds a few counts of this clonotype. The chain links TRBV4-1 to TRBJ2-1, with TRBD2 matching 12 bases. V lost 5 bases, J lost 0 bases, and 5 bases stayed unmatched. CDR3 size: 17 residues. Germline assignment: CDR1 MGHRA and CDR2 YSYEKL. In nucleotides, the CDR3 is TGCGCCAGCAGCAGGACTAGCGGGGATAGCTCCTACAATGAGCAGTTCTTC. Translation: CASSRTSGDSSYNEQFF.

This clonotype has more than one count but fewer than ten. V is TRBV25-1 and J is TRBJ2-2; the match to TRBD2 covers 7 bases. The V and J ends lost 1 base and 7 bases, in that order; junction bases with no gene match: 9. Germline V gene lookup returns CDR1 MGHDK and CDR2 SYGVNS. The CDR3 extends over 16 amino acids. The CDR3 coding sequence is TGTGCCAGCAGTGAATTGTGGACTAGGTCAAACGGGGAGCTGTTTTTT. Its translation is CASSELWTRSNGELFF. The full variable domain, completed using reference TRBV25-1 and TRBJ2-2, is EADIYQTPRYLVIGTGKKITLECSQTMGHDKMYWYQQDPGMELHLIHYSYGVNSTEKGDLSSESTVSRIRTEHFPLTLESARPSHTSQYLCASSELWTRSNGELFFGEGSRLTVL.

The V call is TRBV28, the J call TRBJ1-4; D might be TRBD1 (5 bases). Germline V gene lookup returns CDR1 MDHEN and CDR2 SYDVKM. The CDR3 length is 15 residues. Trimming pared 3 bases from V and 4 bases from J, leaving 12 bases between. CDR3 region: CASSFRRDSNEKLFF. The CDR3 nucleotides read TGTGCCAGCAGTTTTAGGAGAGACAGTAATGAAAAACTGTTTTTT.

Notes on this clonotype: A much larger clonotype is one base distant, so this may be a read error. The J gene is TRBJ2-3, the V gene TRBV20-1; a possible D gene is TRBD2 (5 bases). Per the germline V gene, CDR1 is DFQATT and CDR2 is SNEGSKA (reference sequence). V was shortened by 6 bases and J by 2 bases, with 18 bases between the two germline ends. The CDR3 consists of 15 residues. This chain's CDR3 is CSAVQEAPITDTQYF. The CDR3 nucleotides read TGCAGTGCGGTCCAGGAGGCACCCATCACAGATACGCAGTATTTT.

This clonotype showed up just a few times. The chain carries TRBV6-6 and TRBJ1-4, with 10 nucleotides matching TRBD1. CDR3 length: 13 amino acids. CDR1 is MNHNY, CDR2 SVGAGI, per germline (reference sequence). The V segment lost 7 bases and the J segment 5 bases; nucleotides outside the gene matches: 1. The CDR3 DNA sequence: TGTGCCAGCATGGACAGGGGGAATGAAAAACTGTTTTTT. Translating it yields CASMDRGNEKLFF.

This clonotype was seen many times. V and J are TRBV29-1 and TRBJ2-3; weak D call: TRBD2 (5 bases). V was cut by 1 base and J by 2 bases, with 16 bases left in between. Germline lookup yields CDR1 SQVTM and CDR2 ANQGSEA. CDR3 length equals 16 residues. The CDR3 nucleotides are TGCAGCGTTGAAGCCCCAACTAGTACTATCACAGATACGCAGTATTTT. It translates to CSVEAPTSTITDTQYF.

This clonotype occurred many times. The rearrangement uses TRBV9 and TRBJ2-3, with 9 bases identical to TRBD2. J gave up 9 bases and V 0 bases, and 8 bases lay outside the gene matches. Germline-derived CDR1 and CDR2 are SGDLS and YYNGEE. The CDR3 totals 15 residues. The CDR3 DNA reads TGTGCCAGCAGCGTAGAAAGCGGGGGGCCCCGAACGCAGTATTTT. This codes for CASSVESGGPRTQYF.

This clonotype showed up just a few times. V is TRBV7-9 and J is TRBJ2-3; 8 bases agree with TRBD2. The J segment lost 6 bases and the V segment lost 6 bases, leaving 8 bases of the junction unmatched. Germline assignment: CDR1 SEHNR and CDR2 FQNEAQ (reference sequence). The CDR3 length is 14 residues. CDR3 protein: CASSSRLAHDTQYF. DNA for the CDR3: TGTGCCAGCAGTTCTAGACTAGCGCATGATACGCAGTATTTT.

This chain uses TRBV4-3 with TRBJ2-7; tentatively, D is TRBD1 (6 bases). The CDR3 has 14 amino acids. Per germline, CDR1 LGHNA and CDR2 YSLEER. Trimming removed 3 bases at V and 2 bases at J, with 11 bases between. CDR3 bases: TGCGCCAGCAGCCACCTGACAGGACCCTACGAGCAGTACTTC. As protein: CASSHLTGPYEQYF.

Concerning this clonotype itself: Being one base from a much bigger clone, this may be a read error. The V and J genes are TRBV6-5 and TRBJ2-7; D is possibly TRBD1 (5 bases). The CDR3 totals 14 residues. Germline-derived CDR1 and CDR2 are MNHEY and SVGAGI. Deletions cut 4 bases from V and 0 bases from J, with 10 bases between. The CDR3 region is CASSFQQASYEQYV. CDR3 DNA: TGTGCCAGCAGTTTCCAACAGGCCTCCTACGAGCAGTACGTC.

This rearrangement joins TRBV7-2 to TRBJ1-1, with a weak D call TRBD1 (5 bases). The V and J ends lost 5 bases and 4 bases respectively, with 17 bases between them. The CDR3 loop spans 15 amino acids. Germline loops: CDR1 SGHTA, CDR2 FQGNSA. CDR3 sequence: CASSPRGGWGTEAFF. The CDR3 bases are TGTGCCAGCAGCCCCCGCGGGGGGTGGGGCACTGAAGCTTTCTTT.

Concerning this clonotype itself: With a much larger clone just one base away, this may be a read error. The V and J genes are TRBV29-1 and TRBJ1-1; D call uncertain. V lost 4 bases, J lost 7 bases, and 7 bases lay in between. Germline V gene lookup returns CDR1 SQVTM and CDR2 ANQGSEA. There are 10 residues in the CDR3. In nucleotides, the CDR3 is TGCAGCGTTGTCGATATTGAAGCTTTCTTT. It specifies CSVVDIEAFF.

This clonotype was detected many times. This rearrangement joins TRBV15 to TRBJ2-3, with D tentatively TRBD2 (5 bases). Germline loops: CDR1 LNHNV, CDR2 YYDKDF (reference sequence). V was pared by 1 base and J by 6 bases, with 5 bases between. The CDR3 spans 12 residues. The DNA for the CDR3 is TGTGCCACCAGCAGAGGCGGGGATACGCAGTATTTT. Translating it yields CATSRGGDTQYF.

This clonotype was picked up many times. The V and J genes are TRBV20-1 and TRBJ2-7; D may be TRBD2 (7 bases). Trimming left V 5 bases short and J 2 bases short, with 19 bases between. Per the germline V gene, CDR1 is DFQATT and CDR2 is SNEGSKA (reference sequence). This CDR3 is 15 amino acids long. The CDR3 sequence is CSADEGGPSTYEQYV. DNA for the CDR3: TGCAGTGCTGATGAGGGGGGGCCCAGCACCTACGAGCAGTACGTC.

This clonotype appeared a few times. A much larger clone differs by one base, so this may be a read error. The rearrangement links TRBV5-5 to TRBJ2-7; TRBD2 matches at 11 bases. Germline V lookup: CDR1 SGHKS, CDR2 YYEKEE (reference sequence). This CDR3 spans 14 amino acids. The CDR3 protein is CASSVGLAAYDQYV. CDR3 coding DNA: TGTGCCAGCAGCGTGGGACTAGCGGCCTACGACCAGTACGTC.